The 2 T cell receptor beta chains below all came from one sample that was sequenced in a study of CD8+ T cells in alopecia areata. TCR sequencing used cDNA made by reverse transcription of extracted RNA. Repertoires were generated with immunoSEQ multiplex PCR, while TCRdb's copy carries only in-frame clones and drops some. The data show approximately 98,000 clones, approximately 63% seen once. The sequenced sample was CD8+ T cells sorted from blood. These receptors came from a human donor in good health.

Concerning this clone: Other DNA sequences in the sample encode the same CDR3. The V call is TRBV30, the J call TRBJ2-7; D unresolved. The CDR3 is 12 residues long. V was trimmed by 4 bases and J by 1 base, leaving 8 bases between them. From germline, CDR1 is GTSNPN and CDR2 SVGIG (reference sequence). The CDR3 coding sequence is TGTGCCTGGACCGGCAGTTCCTACGAGCAGTACTTC. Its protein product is CAWTGSSYEQYF.

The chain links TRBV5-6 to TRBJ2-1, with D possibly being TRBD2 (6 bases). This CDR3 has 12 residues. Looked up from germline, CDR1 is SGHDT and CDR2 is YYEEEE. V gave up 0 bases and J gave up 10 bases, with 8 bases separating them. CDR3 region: CASSLGTTEQFF. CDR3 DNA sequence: TGTGCCAGCAGCTTGGGGACTACAGAGCAGTTCTTC. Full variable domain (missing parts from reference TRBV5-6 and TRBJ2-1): DAGVTQSPTHLIKTRGQQVTLRCSPKSGHDTVSWYQQALGQGPQFIFQYYEEEERQRGNFPDRFSGHQFPNYSSELNVNALLLGDSALYLCASSLGTTEQFFGPGTRLTVL.